One sample yielded the 25 T cell receptor beta chains listed below, sequenced in a study of blood T cells in healthy people across ages. A sample-barcoded 5' primer and a J-beta primer mix were used in a second PCR of about 7 to 12 cycles. TCRdb independently ran MiXCR on the 5' RACE reads; one entry per CDR3 protein. The top ten hold about 11% of the sample, which has approximately 1.5 million distinct CDR3 sequences, approximately 32% seen once. Sequencing input: blood. Every receptor here comes from a woman aged 25-40 years in good health.

This clonotype occurred a few times. CDR3 coding DNA: TGCGCCAGCAGGCCCGGGACAGCAGCCTATGGCTACACCTTC. Protein sequence: CASRPGTAAYGYTF. V is TRBV4-1 and J is TRBJ1-2, with 7 positions matching TRBD1. CDR1 is MGHRA, CDR2 YSYEKL, per germline. V lost 6 bases to trimming and J lost 4 bases; unmatched junction nucleotides: 8. This CDR3 spans 14 amino acids.

This clonotype was counted a few times. The chain joins TRBV20-1 to TRBJ2-3, with D possibly matching TRBD2 (6 bases). The V end was cut by 0 bases, the J end by 8 bases, with 21 bases between. CDR1 and CDR2 from the germline V gene are DFQATT and SNEGSKA (reference sequence). The CDR3 is made up of 16 amino acids. CDR3 nucleotides: TGCAGTGCTAGAGATGCCTACGGGACTCGTCAAGCTACGCAGTATTTT. Its translation: CSARDAYGTRQATQYF.

This clonotype was seen more than once but under ten times. The chain links TRBV28 to TRBJ2-3, with TRBD1 identical over 8 bases. This CDR3 is 14 amino acids long. The germline V gene has CDR1 MDHEN and CDR2 SYDVKM. Trimming removed 9 bases from V and 1 base from J; junction bases left unmatched: 6. The CDR3 region has the DNA TGTGCCAGTAAGACAGGGGTCCGCACAGATACGCAGTATTTT. As protein: CASKTGVRTDTQYF.

J is TRBJ2-3 and V is TRBV20-1; 10 nucleotides align to TRBD2. V gave up 0 bases and J gave up 3 bases; unmatched junction bases: 6. The CDR3 is 16 amino acids. CDR1 is DFQATT and CDR2 is SNEGSKA in the germline V gene (reference sequence). The CDR3 reads CSAREKRGGMTDTQYF. The CDR3 DNA is TGCAGTGCTAGAGAGAAGCGGGGGGGCATGACAGATACGCAGTATTTT.

The chain has TRBV5-1 and TRBJ2-7, with D possibly being TRBD2 (6 bases). There are 15 residues in the CDR3. Germline CDR1 and CDR2: SGHRS and YFSETQ. The ends were cut back, 0 bases at V and 2 bases at J, with 12 bases in the middle. CDR3 in DNA: TGCGCCAGCAGCTTGGCCCCGGAGGGTGCCTACGAGCAGTACTTC. Translated: CASSLAPEGAYEQYF.

The V and J genes are TRBV20-1 and TRBJ2-5; D is undetermined. The J call may not be correct, given that the DNA end is closer to TRBJ2-7. This CDR3 has 12 amino acids. Germline CDR1 DFQATT, CDR2 SNEGSKA (reference sequence). The chain's CDR3 is CSAPRTSGEQYF. DNA for the CDR3: TGCAGTGCCCCCCGGACCTCCGGCGAGCAGTACTTC.

On this clonotype itself: At one end the junction does not follow the germline gene, possibly because of a read error. CDR3: CTSSPDSTITDTQYF. The CDR3, as DNA: TGTACCAGCAGCCCCGACAGTACCATCACAGATACGCAGTATTTT. The J gene is TRBJ2-3, the V gene TRBV11-1; tentative D call: TRBD1 (5 bases). Germline V gene data show CDR1 as SGHAT and CDR2 as FQDESV (reference sequence). The CDR3 totals 15 residues.

This clonotype was detected a few times. DNA of the CDR3: TGTGCCACCAGTGATTTGTACGGGGGTCTCACCGGGGAGCTGTTTTTT. It translates to CATSDLYGGLTGELFF. The gene calls are TRBV24-1 and TRBJ2-2; D might be TRBD2 (6 bases). Trimming shortened V by 0 bases and J by 4 bases, and 11 bases separated the two germline ends. Germline CDR1 reads KGHDR; CDR2 reads SFDVKD. CDR3 length equals 16 residues.

This chain joins TRBV5-1 and TRBJ2-5; D uncertain. The DNA matches TRBJ2-7 better at its end, which makes the J call doubtful. CDR3 length equals 14 residues. CDR1 is SGHRS and CDR2 is YFSETQ in the germline V gene. The CDR3 here is CASSGPGFIGEQYF. CDR3 coding DNA: TGCGCCAGCAGCGGTCCGGGTTTCATAGGCGAGCAGTACTTC.

This chain joins TRBV12-3 or TRBV12-4 and TRBJ1-2, with 7 positions matching TRBD1. The CDR3 covers 13 residues. V lost 3 bases to trimming and J lost 9 bases; unmatched junction nucleotides: 7. The CDR3 DNA reads TGTGCCAGCAGTTTTCGCGACAGGGTGAGCTACACCTTC. Its protein product is CASSFRDRVSYTF.

Many counts were recorded for this clonotype. The chain combines TRBV4-2 with TRBJ2-3, with D hard to call. V was clipped by 0 bases and J by 3 bases, with 4 bases between them. CDR1 LGHNA and CDR2 YNFKEQ come from the germline V gene. CDR3 length: 13 residues. The CDR3, as DNA: TGTGCCAGCAGCCAAGAACAGACAGATACGCAGTATTTT. As protein: CASSQEQTDTQYF.

This clonotype was detected only a few times. The chain combines TRBV7-7 with TRBJ2-2; D ambiguous. V was cut by 5 bases and J by 1 base, with 14 bases left in between. The CDR3 length is 16 residues. Germline V gives CDR1 SSHAT, CDR2 FNYEAQ (reference sequence). CDR3 coding DNA: TGTGCCAGCAGCCCCCACCCCCAGGTGAACACCGGGGAGCTGTTTTTT. It specifies CASSPHPQVNTGELFF.

As to this clonotype: One end of the junction fails to match germline, which may point to a read error. J is TRBJ2-2 and V is TRBV2, with D perhaps TRBD2 (6 bases). There are 14 residues in the CDR3. The V gene's germline CDR1 is SNHLY and CDR2 FYNNEI. CDR3: CASGGALNTGELYF. CDR3 nucleotides: TGTGCCAGCGGCGGGGCACTAAACACCGGGGAGCTGTATTTT.

In its sample, this clonotype was seen a few times. The chain carries TRBV2 and TRBJ1-1; unclear D gene. Trimming took off 6 bases at V and 8 bases at J, with 10 bases between the two ends. This CDR3 is 11 amino acids long. Germline V gene sequence: CDR1 SNHLY, CDR2 FYNNEI. This CDR3 reads CASSGLREAFF. CDR3 in DNA: TGTGCCAGCAGCGGATTGAGGGAAGCTTTCTTT.

Details on this clonotype: A read error may account for a junction end that differs from germline. The CDR3 bases are TGTGCCATCTCGGCTTCTAGCACAGATGCGCAGTATTTT. Protein sequence: CAISASSTDAQYF. This chain joins TRBV10-3 and TRBJ2-3, with D possibly matching TRBD2 (5 bases). This CDR3 region has 13 residues. The germline CDR1 and CDR2 sequences are ENHRY and SYGVKD.

The chain combines TRBV2 with TRBJ2-1; 9 bases line up with TRBD2. The length of the CDR3 is 13 residues. The V and J ends lost 6 bases and 8 bases, in that order; junction bases with no gene match: 5. CDR1 and CDR2 from the germline V gene are SNHLY and FYNNEI. The CDR3 region is CASRTSGADEQFF. In DNA form, the CDR3 reads TGTGCCAGCAGGACTAGCGGCGCCGATGAGCAGTTCTTC.

This clonotype was counted at least ten times. This chain joins TRBV29-1 and TRBJ2-3; D is undetermined. CDR1 SQVTM and CDR2 ANQGSEA come from the germline V gene. This CDR3 has 13 residues. Trimming removed 7 bases from V and 5 bases from J, with 16 bases in between. DNA of the CDR3: TGCAGCGCAACCATACAGCTAGGAGATACGCAGTATTTT. Translated, it gives CSATIQLGDTQYF.

This clonotype has more than one count but fewer than ten. This rearrangement joins TRBV9 to TRBJ1-1; D perhaps matches TRBD1 (5 bases). Germline values: CDR1 SGDLS, CDR2 YYNGEE. The CDR3 totals 18 residues. The V end was cut by 4 bases, the J end by 0 bases, with 22 bases between. CDR3 nucleotide sequence: TGTGCCAGCAGCACTCCCCCCGGAACAGGAGACATGAACACTGAAGCTTTCTTT. Amino acid sequence: CASSTPPGTGDMNTEAFF.

In this sample, this clonotype turned up a few times. V is TRBV20-1 and J is TRBJ1-1, with D unresolved. V gave up 4 bases and J gave up 1 base, with 7 bases separating them. The germline V gene encodes CDR1 DFQATT and CDR2 SNEGSKA (reference sequence). The CDR3 runs to 12 residues. CDR3 in amino acids: CSAKLGNTEAFF. In DNA form, the CDR3 reads TGCAGTGCTAAACTGGGGAACACTGAAGCTTTCTTT.

This clonotype was seen a handful of times. V and J are TRBV9 and TRBJ2-1; 7 positions agree with TRBD1. The CDR3 loop spans 15 amino acids. J gave up 7 bases and V 4 bases, and 11 bases lay outside the gene matches. Germline values: CDR1 SGDLS, CDR2 YYNGEE. The CDR3 is CASSFDRVTTNEQFF. CDR3 DNA: TGTGCCAGCAGCTTTGACAGGGTGACAACTAATGAGCAGTTCTTC.

This clonotype was detected a few times. CDR3 region: CASSPLAGALPYEQYF. Here the CDR3 DNA reads TGTGCCAGCAGCCCCTTAGCGGGAGCCCTCCCCTACGAGCAGTACTTC. The chain is built from TRBV7-2 and TRBJ2-7; 9 nucleotides line up with TRBD2. The junction had 10 bases not matched to a gene; V was cut back by 5 bases and J by 2 bases. This CDR3 contains 16 residues. The V gene's germline CDR1 is SGHTA and CDR2 FQGNSA. The variable domain in full, completed from reference TRBV7-2 and TRBJ2-7, reads GAGVSQSPSNKVTEKGKDVELRCDPISGHTALYWYRQSLGQGLEFLIYFQGNSAPDKSGLPSDRFSAERTGGSVSTLTIQRTQQEDSAVYLCASSPLAGALPYEQYFGPGTRLTVT.

The V call is TRBV7-9, the J call TRBJ2-1; 10 nucleotides agree with TRBD2. Trimming cost V 5 bases and J 4 bases; bases outside gene matches: 8. The CDR3 is made up of 16 amino acids. CDR1 and CDR2 from the germline V gene are SEHNR and FQNEAQ (reference sequence). The DNA for the CDR3 is TGTGCCAGCAGCACGGGAGGTAGCGGGGGGTACAATGAGCAGTTCTTC. Its translation is CASSTGGSGGYNEQFF.

The rearrangement joins TRBV6-1 to TRBJ1-2; no clear D gene. The germline V and J ends were trimmed by 4 bases and 4 bases, with 10 bases remaining between them. The CDR3 spans 13 residues. Germline CDR1 and CDR2: MNHNS and SASEGT. This CDR3 reads CASSGGQAYGYTF. CDR3 nucleotide sequence: TGTGCCAGCAGTGGAGGGCAAGCCTATGGCTACACCTTC.

This clonotype was detected ten times or more. The J gene is TRBJ2-5, the V gene TRBV20-1; D might be TRBD1 (5 bases). The CDR3 sequence is 14 residues long. Germline V lookup: CDR1 DFQATT, CDR2 SNEGSKA (reference sequence). Trimming removed 2 bases at V and 4 bases at J, with 14 bases between. The chain's CDR3 is CSARLRLGVETQYF. The DNA for the CDR3 is TGCAGTGCTAGACTGCGCCTAGGGGTAGAGACCCAGTACTTC.

This clonotype was picked up one time. This chain connects TRBV29-1 to TRBJ1-2; 9 positions agree with TRBD1. Unmatched junction bases numbered 5, after V lost 3 bases and J lost 6 bases. The CDR3 runs to 13 residues. In germline, CDR1 is SQVTM, CDR2 ANQGSEA. CDR3 sequence: CSVEKQGADGYTF. The CDR3 DNA sequence: TGCAGCGTTGAGAAACAGGGGGCAGATGGCTACACCTTC.